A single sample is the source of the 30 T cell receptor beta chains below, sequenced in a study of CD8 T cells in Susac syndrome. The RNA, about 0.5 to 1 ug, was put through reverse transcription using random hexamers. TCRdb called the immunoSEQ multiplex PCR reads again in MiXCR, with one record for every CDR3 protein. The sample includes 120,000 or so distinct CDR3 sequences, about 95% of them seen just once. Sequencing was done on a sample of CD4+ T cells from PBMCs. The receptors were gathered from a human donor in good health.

DNA for the CDR3: TGTGCCAGTAGTGCCGGGGGGCTCGAGAATCAGCCCCAGCATTTT. Translated, it gives CASSAGGLENQPQHF. The chain combines TRBV19 with TRBJ1-5; the D gene is possibly TRBD1 (6 bases). V was pared by 5 bases and J by 4 bases, with 15 bases between. This CDR3 comprises 15 residues. Per the germline V gene, CDR1 is LNHDA and CDR2 is SQIVND (reference sequence).

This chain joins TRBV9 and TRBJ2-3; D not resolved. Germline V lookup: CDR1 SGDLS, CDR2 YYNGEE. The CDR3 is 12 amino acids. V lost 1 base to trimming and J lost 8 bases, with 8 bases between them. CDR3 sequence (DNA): TGTGCCAGCAGCGTACCTCCCGGTACGCAGTATTTT. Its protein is CASSVPPGTQYF.

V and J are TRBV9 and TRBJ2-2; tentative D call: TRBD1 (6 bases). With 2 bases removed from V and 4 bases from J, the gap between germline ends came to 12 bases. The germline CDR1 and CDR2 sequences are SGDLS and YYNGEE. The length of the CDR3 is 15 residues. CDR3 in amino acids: CASSVQQGATGELFF. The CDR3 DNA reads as TGTGCCAGCAGCGTTCAACAGGGCGCCACCGGGGAGCTGTTTTTT.

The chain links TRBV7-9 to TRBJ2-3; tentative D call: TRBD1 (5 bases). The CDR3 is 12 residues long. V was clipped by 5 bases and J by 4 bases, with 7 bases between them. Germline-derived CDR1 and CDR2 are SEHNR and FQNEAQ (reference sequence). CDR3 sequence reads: CASSQGPDTQYF. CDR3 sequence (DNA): TGTGCCAGCAGCCAGGGTCCAGATACGCAGTATTTT.

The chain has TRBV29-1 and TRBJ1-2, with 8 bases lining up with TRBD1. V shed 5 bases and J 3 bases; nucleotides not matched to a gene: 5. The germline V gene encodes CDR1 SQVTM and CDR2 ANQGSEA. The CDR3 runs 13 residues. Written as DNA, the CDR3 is TGCAGCGTTTACGGGACAGGTTACTATGGCTACACCTTC. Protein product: CSVYGTGYYGYTF.

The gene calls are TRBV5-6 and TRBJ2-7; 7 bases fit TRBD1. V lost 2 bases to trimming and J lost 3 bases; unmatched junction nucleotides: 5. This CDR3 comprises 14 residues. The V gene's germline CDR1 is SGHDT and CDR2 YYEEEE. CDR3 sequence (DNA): TGTGCCAGCAGCTTCAGGGACAGCAACTACGAGCAGTACTTC. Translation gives CASSFRDSNYEQYF.

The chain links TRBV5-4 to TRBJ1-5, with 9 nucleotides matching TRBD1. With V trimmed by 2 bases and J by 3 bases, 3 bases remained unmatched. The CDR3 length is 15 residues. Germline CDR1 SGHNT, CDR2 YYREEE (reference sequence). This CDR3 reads CASSFTGGLNQPQHF. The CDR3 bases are TGTGCCAGCAGCTTCACAGGGGGCCTCAATCAGCCCCAGCATTTT. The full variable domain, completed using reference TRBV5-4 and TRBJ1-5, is ETGVTQSPTHLIKTRGQQVTLRCSSQSGHNTVSWYQQALGQGPQFIFQYYREEENGRGNFPPRFSGLQFPNYSSELNVNALELDDSALYLCASSFTGGLNQPQHFGDGTRLSIL.

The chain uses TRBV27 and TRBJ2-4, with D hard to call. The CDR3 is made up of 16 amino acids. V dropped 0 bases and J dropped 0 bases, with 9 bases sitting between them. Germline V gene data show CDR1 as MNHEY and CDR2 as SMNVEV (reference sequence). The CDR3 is CASSLSDGVAKNIQYF. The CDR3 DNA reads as TGTGCCAGCAGTTTATCGGATGGGGTAGCCAAAAACATTCAGTACTTC.

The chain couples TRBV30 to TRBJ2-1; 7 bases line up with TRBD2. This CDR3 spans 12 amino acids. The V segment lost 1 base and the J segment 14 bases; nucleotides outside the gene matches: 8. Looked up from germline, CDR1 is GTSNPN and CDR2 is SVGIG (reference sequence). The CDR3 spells CAWSASGLGEFF. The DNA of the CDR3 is TGTGCCTGGAGTGCAAGCGGACTAGGGGAGTTCTTC.

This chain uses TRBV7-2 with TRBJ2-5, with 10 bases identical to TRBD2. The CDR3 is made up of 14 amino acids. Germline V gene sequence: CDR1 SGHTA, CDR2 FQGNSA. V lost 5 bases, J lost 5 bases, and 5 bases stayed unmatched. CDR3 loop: CASSPAGGLETQYF. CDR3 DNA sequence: TGTGCCAGCAGCCCAGCGGGAGGGTTGGAGACCCAGTACTTC.

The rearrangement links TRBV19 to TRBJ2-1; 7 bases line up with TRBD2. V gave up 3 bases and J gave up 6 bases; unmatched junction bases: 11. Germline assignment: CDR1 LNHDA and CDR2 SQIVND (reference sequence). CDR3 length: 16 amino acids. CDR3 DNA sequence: TGTGCCAGTAGTATCGCAGGAGCGGGAATTGGCAATGAGCAGTTCTTC. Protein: CASSIAGAGIGNEQFF.

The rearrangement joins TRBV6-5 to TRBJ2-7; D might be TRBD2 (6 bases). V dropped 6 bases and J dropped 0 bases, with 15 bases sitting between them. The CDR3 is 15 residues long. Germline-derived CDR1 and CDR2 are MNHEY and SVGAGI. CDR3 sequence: CASSYQRGSSYEQYF. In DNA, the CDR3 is TGTGCCAGCAGCTACCAACGGGGGAGCTCCTACGAGCAGTACTTC.

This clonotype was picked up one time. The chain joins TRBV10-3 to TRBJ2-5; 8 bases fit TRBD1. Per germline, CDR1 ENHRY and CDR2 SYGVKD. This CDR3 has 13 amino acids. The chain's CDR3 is CAHGRDRGETQYF. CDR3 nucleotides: TGTGCTCATGGCCGTGACAGGGGTGAGACCCAGTACTTC.

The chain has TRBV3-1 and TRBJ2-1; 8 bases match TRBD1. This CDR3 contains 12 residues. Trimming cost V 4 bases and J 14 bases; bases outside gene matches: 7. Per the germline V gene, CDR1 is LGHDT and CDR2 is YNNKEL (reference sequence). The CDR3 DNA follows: TGTGCCAGCAGCCCCTTTGGACAGGGAGAGTTCTTC. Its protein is CASSPFGQGEFF.

The CDR3 loop reads CSVSDGPSFSYEQYF. In DNA form, the CDR3 reads TGCAGCGTTTCGGATGGGCCATCCTTCTCCTACGAGCAGTACTTC. V and J are TRBV29-1 and TRBJ2-7; unclear D gene. The germline V and J ends were trimmed by 5 bases and 0 bases, with 17 bases remaining between them. The germline V gene has CDR1 SQVTM and CDR2 ANQGSEA. The CDR3 sequence is 15 residues long.

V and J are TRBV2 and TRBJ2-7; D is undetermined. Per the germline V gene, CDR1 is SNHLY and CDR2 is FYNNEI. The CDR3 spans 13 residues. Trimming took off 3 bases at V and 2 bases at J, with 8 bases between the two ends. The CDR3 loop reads CASSDRRTYEQYF. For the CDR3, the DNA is TGTGCCAGCAGTGACAGAAGGACCTACGAGCAGTACTTC.

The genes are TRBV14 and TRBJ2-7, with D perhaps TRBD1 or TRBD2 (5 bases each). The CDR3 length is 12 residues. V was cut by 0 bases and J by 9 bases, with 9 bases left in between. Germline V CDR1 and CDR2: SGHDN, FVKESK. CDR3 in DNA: TGTGCCAGCAGCCAAGATTGGGGGAGGCAGTACTTC. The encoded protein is CASSQDWGRQYF.

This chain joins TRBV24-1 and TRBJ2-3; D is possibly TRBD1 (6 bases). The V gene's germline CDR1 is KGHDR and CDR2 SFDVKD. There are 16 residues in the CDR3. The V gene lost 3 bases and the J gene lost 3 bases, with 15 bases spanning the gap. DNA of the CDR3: TGTGCCACCAGTGATGAGAACAGGGCTCTTACAGATACGCAGTATTTT. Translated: CATSDENRALTDTQYF.

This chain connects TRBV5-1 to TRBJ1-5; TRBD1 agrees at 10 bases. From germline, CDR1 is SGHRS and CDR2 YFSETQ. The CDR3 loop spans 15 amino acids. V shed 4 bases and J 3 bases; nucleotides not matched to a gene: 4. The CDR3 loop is CASSEGTGVNQPQHF. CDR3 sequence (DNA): TGCGCCAGCAGCGAAGGGACAGGGGTCAATCAGCCCCAGCATTTT. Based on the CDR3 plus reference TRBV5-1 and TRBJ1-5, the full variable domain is KAGVTQTPRYLIKTRGQQVTLSCSPISGHRSVSWYQQTPGQGLQFLFEYFSETQRNKGNFPGRFSGRQFSNSRSEMNVSTLELGDSALYLCASSEGTGVNQPQHFGDGTRLSIL.

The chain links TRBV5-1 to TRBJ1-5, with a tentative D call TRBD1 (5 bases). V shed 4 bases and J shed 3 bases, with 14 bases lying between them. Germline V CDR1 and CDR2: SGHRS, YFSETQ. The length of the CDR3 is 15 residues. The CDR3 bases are TGCGCCAGCAGCGCCGGCGCGGGGGACAATCAGCCCCAGCATTTT. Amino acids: CASSAGAGDNQPQHF.

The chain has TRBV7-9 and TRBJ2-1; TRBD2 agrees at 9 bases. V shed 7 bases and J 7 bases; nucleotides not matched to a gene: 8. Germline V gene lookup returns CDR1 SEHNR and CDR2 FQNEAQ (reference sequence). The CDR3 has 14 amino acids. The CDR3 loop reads CASMNSGSKNEQFF. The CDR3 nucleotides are TGTGCCAGCATGAATAGCGGGAGCAAAAATGAGCAGTTCTTC.

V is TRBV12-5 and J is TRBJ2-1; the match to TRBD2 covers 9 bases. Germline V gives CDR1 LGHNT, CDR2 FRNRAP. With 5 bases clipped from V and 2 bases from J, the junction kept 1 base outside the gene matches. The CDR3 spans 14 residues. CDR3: CASGPSGTYNEQFF. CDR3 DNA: TGTGCTAGTGGTCCTAGCGGGACCTACAATGAGCAGTTCTTC.

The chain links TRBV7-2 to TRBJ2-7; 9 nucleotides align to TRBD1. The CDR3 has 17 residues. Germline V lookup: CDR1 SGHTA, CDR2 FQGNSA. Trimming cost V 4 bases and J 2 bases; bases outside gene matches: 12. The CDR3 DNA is TGTGCCAGCAGCTCAAGATCGGCTGGGACAGGGCCCTACGAGCAGTACTTC. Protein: CASSSRSAGTGPYEQYF.

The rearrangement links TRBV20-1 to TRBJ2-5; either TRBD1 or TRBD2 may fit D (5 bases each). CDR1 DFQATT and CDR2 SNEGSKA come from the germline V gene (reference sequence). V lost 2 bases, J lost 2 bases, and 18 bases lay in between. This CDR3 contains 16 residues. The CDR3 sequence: CSARPTRGWGQETQYF. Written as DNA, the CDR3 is TGCAGTGCTAGACCTACACGAGGGTGGGGGCAAGAGACCCAGTACTTC.

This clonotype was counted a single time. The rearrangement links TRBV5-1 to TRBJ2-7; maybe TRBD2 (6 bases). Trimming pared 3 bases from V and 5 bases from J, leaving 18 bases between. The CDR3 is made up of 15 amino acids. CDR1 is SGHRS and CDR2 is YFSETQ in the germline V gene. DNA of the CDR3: TGCGCCAGCAGCTGGACCTTGGGTCGGGAGAACGAGCAGTACTTC. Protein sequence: CASSWTLGRENEQYF.

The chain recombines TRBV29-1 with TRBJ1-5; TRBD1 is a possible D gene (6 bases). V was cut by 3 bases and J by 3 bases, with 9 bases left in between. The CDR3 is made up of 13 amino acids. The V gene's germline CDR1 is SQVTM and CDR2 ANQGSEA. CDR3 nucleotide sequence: TGCAGCGTTGACGGGGGCCCCAATCAGCCCCAGCATTTT. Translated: CSVDGGPNQPQHF.

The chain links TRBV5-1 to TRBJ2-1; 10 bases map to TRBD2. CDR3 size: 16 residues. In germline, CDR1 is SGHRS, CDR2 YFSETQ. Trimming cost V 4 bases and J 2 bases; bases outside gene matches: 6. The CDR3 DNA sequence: TGCGCCAGCAGCGACGTACTAGCGGGACCCTACAATGAGCAGTTCTTC. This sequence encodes CASSDVLAGPYNEQFF.

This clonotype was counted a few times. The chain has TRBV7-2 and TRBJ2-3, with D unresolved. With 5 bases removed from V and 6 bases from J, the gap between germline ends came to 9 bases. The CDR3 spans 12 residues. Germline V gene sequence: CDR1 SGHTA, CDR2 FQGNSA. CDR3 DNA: TGTGCCAGCAGCCTAGATAGGGATACGCAGTATTTT. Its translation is CASSLDRDTQYF.

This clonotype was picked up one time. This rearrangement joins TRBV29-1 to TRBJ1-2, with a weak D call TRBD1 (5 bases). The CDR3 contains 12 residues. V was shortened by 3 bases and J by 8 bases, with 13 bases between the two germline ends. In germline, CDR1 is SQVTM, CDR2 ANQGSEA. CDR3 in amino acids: CSVEGQGGGYTF. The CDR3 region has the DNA TGCAGCGTTGAGGGGCAGGGTGGGGGCTACACCTTC.

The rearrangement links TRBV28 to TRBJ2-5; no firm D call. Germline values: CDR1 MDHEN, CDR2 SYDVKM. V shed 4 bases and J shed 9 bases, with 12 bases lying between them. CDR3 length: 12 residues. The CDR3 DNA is TGTGCCAGCAGTTCCCCCAAAAGGGCCCAGTACTTC. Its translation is CASSSPKRAQYF.